The 27 T cell receptor beta chains in this list originate from one sample, sequenced in a study of T-cell reconstitution after alpha-beta-depleted transplantation in children (TCRdb year 2016). Library creation used PCR. TCRdb lists the instrument as Illumina HiSeq 2500. TCR library preparation used molecular barcoding, with unique molecular identifiers applied to normalize quantification of the TCRbeta repertoire. TCRdb took the public reads, trimmed them with fastp at Q25, ran MiXCR for clone calling and kept in-frame beta chains. Here each entry gathers all rows of one CDR3 protein and keeps the most common genes and DNA. The table for this sample lists 250,000 to 400,000 distinct CDR3 sequences; about a quarter of them were counted only once. Of the sample, 10% to 11% is held by the ten largest clones. In the paper's terms, the treatment or condition label means: allogeneic hematopoietic cell transplantation with graft depleted of TCRalphabeta T cells and CD19 B cells.

The sequences come from PBMCs, mostly from graft donor cells, collected 180 days after TCRalphabeta/CD19-depleted stem cell transplant. The receptors originated from a male patient younger than 18 who had a stem cell transplant for acute lymphoblastic leukemia, so the T cells may come from the graft donor.

In this sample, this clonotype turned up a few times. The chain joins TRBV7-2 to TRBJ1-1, with TRBD1 as a possible D gene (5 bases). The germline CDR1 and CDR2 sequences are SGHTA and FQGNSA. The germline V and J ends were trimmed by 5 bases and 1 base, with 11 bases remaining between them. The CDR3 is 14 amino acids. Here the CDR3 DNA reads TGTGCCAGCAGCAGACAGACCCCGAACACTGAAGCTTTCTTT. This gives the protein CASSRQTPNTEAFF. Together with reference TRBV7-2 and TRBJ1-1, the CDR3 gives the full variable domain: GAGVSQSPSNKVTEKGKDVELRCDPISGHTALYWYRQSLGQGLEFLIYFQGNSAPDKSGLPSDRFSAERTGGSVSTLTIQRTQQEDSAVYLCASSRQTPNTEAFFGQGTRLTVV.

The rearrangement joins TRBV9 to TRBJ2-5, with D unclear. V dropped 0 bases and J dropped 3 bases, with 9 bases sitting between them. CDR1 and CDR2 (germline): SGDLS, YYNGEE. The CDR3 contains 14 residues. The CDR3 is CASSVGSVEETQYF. The CDR3 nucleotides read TGTGCCAGCAGCGTAGGGTCAGTCGAAGAGACCCAGTACTTC.

This clonotype occurred a few times. The rearrangement links TRBV9 to TRBJ2-1; perhaps TRBD1 as D (7 bases). CDR1 and CDR2 (germline): SGDLS, YYNGEE. Trimming took off 0 bases at V and 10 bases at J, with 14 bases between the two ends. The CDR3 contains 14 residues. The CDR3 region is CASSVGPGGWEQFF. CDR3 nucleotides: TGTGCCAGCAGCGTAGGGCCAGGGGGGTGGGAGCAGTTCTTC.

This chain links TRBV5-5 with TRBJ1-2; D uncertain. Between the trimmed V and J ends, which lost 1 base and 4 bases, there was a span of 11 bases. Germline V gives CDR1 SGHKS, CDR2 YYEKEE (reference sequence). CDR3 size: 14 residues. This CDR3 is CASSLNNRAYGYTF. The CDR3 bases are TGTGCCAGCAGCTTGAATAATAGGGCCTATGGCTACACCTTC.

The DNA of the CDR3 is TGTGCCACCAGTGTCCGGTTTAGCAATCAGCCCCAGCATTTT. Residues: CATSVRFSNQPQHF. This chain links TRBV24-1 with TRBJ1-5; D unresolved. The CDR3 is 14 amino acids. V was cut by 5 bases and J by 0 bases, with 7 bases left in between. Germline CDR1 KGHDR, CDR2 SFDVKD.

This clonotype showed up just a few times. The chain joins TRBV6-1 to TRBJ2-2; 12 bases are shared with TRBD2. CDR1 and CDR2 (germline): MNHNS, SASEGT. The CDR3 runs 16 residues. J gave up 2 bases and V 7 bases, and 5 bases lay outside the gene matches. Written as DNA, the CDR3 is TGTGCCAGCACCAGACTAGCGGGAGTAAACACCGGGGAGCTGTTTTTT. Encoded protein: CASTRLAGVNTGELFF.

This clonotype was counted only a few times. This chain uses TRBV20-1 with TRBJ2-1, with 10 bases matching TRBD2. The CDR3 spans 20 residues. Per germline, CDR1 DFQATT and CDR2 SNEGSKA (reference sequence). With V trimmed by 5 bases and J by 0 bases, 19 bases remained unmatched. CDR3 coding DNA: TGCAGTGCTCCGGGTGGGGCTAGCGGGAGTTTAGGGCTCTCCTACAATGAGCAGTTCTTC. Protein: CSAPGGASGSLGLSYNEQFF.

This clonotype showed up just a few times. The chain uses TRBV4-1 and TRBJ2-2; 12 bases map to TRBD2. After removal of 5 bases from V and 4 bases from J, the junction contained 5 bases not matched to a gene. CDR1 is MGHRA and CDR2 is YSYEKL in the germline V gene. The CDR3 runs to 16 residues. The CDR3: CASSRLAGVFTGELFF. The CDR3 DNA follows: TGCGCCAGCAGCAGACTAGCGGGAGTATTCACCGGGGAGCTGTTTTTT.

This clonotype occurred a few times. V gene TRBV4-1 combines with J gene TRBJ2-7; 13 bases are shared with TRBD2. V was pared by 6 bases and J by 1 base, with 12 bases of the junction left unmatched. The germline CDR1 and CDR2 sequences are MGHRA and YSYEKL. This CDR3 has 18 residues. The CDR3 DNA sequence: TGCGCCAGCAGTCTTACTTTTAAGGGACTAGCGGGGTCCTACGAGCAGTACTTC. It codes for CASSLTFKGLAGSYEQYF.

This clonotype was observed many times. V usage is TRBV29-1 and J usage is TRBJ2-3; no definite D call. Germline CDR1 reads SQVTM; CDR2 reads ANQGSEA. V was clipped by 4 bases and J by 4 bases, with 3 bases between them. The length of the CDR3 is 10 residues. In nucleotides, the CDR3 is TGCAGCGTTGGTGCAGATACGCAGTATTTT. This codes for CSVGADTQYF.

The rearrangement links TRBV5-1 to TRBJ2-3; 10 nucleotides align to TRBD1. Germline values: CDR1 SGHRS, CDR2 YFSETQ. V dropped 4 bases and J dropped 4; count of bases not matched to a gene: 15. The CDR3 length is 18 residues. CDR3 nucleotide sequence: TGCGCCAGCAGCGAACCCCCCGGGGGACAGGGGAGCGCAGATACGCAGTATTTT. Translating it yields CASSEPPGGQGSADTQYF. Full variable domain (outside the CDR3, taken from reference TRBV5-1 and TRBJ2-3): KAGVTQTPRYLIKTRGQQVTLSCSPISGHRSVSWYQQTPGQGLQFLFEYFSETQRNKGNFPGRFSGRQFSNSRSEMNVSTLELGDSALYLCASSEPPGGQGSADTQYFGPGTRLTVL.

This clonotype was observed a few times. The rearrangement uses TRBV15 and TRBJ1-1; maybe TRBD1 (5 bases). The CDR3 sequence is 13 residues long. From germline, CDR1 is LNHNV and CDR2 YYDKDF (reference sequence). Trimming shortened V by 5 bases and J by 6 bases, and 13 bases separated the two germline ends. The CDR3: CATSSQGNAEAFF. For the CDR3, the DNA is TGTGCCACCAGCTCCCAGGGAAACGCTGAAGCTTTCTTT. The full variable domain, with the rest looked up from reference TRBV15 and TRBJ1-1, is DAMVIQNPRYQVTQFGKPVTLSCSQTLNHNVMYWYQQKSSQAPKLLFHYYDKDFNNEADTPDNFQSRRPNTSFCFLDIRSPGLGDTAMYLCATSSQGNAEAFFGQGTRLTVV.

This clonotype was counted a few times. Here the CDR3 DNA reads TGTGCCAGCAGCTTAGATGGGGGGGGACTTAAGCCCCAGCATTTT. Protein sequence: CASSLDGGGLKPQHF. The V and J genes are TRBV11-2 and TRBJ1-5; D is possibly TRBD1 (5 bases). Germline-derived CDR1 and CDR2 are SGHAT and FQNNGV. The germline V and J ends were trimmed by 0 bases and 8 bases, with 14 bases remaining between them. This CDR3 spans 15 amino acids.

The V gene is TRBV27, the J gene TRBJ2-7, with D maybe TRBD2 (5 bases). The CDR3 extends over 15 amino acids. The V end was cut by 1 base, the J end by 4 bases, with 14 bases between. Germline CDR1 is MNHEY and CDR2 is SMNVEV (reference sequence). The CDR3, as DNA: TGTGCCAGCAGTTTATATGAGCGGCCACGTTACGAGCAGTACTTC. As protein: CASSLYERPRYEQYF.

Many counts were recorded for this clonotype. V gene TRBV10-3 combines with J gene TRBJ1-2; D perhaps matches TRBD1 (5 bases). The CDR3 totals 17 residues. Germline lookup yields CDR1 ENHRY and CDR2 SYGVKD. The V end was cut by 4 bases, the J end by 5 bases, with 23 bases between. The CDR3 region is CAISGGYFPAGPYGYTF. In DNA form, the CDR3 reads TGTGCCATCAGTGGAGGTTACTTTCCCGCAGGGCCTTATGGCTACACCTTC.

V is TRBV9 and J is TRBJ2-7, with a weak D call TRBD1 (6 bases). The CDR3 extends over 14 amino acids. In germline, CDR1 is SGDLS, CDR2 YYNGEE. The V and J ends lost 3 bases and 2 bases respectively, with 12 bases between them. This chain's CDR3 is CASSASQGPYEQYF. The DNA of the CDR3 is TGTGCCAGCAGCGCCTCACAGGGACCCTACGAGCAGTACTTC.

This clonotype has just a few counts. This chain joins TRBV7-9 and TRBJ2-1; unclear D gene. The CDR3 length is 14 residues. The V and J ends lost 4 bases and 6 bases respectively, with 13 bases between them. Looked up from germline, CDR1 is SEHNR and CDR2 is FQNEAQ (reference sequence). CDR3 nucleotide sequence: TGTGCCAGCAGCTCCCCCCGGGTAGCCAATGAGCAGTTCTTC. Translated, it gives CASSSPRVANEQFF.

This sequence joins TRBV6-1 and TRBJ2-7, with TRBD2 matching over 9 bases. V lost 8 bases to trimming and J lost 3 bases; unmatched junction nucleotides: 5. This CDR3 has 13 amino acids. The germline V gene encodes CDR1 MNHNS and CDR2 SASEGT. CDR3 in DNA: TGTGCCAGCGGGAGCGGGAGGCTCTACGAGCAGTACTTC. Its protein product is CASGSGRLYEQYF.

The rearrangement links TRBV27 to TRBJ2-7; no reliable D call. The germline V gene encodes CDR1 MNHEY and CDR2 SMNVEV (reference sequence). Trimming left V 6 bases short and J 3 bases short, with 9 bases between. The CDR3 is 12 amino acids. CDR3 nucleotides: TGTGCCAGCAGCTCCTTAGGCTACGAGCAGTACTTC. This sequence encodes CASSSLGYEQYF.

This clonotype has only a few counts. The CDR3 here is CASSRGGEEGYTF. The DNA of the CDR3 is TGTGCCAGCAGCAGAGGTGGGGAGGAGGGCTACACCTTC. This rearrangement joins TRBV5-6 to TRBJ1-2, with unresolved D. CDR3 length: 13 amino acids. The V end lost 4 bases, the J end lost 8 bases, and 15 bases lay between the germline ends. Germline V gives CDR1 SGHDT, CDR2 YYEEEE.

The chain carries TRBV5-1 and TRBJ2-1, with a possible D match to TRBD2 (5 bases). CDR1 and CDR2 from the germline V gene are SGHRS and YFSETQ. Trimming stripped 1 base from V and 6 bases from J, with 20 bases between. This CDR3 has 17 amino acids. The CDR3 DNA follows: TGCGCCAGCAGCTTGTCAGGCGTCCCGGAGGAGGTCAATGAGCAGTTCTTC. Its translation is CASSLSGVPEEVNEQFF.

In its sample, this clonotype was seen a few times. The chain combines TRBV18 with TRBJ2-1; D perhaps matches TRBD1 (6 bases). Germline V gene data show CDR1 as KGHSH and CDR2 as LQKENI. The CDR3 loop spans 15 amino acids. V lost 5 bases, J lost 9 bases, and 20 bases lay in between. The CDR3: CASSSSRNRAGEQFF. CDR3 coding DNA: TGTGCCAGCTCATCGTCCCGGAACAGGGCAGGTGAGCAGTTCTTC.

A few counts support this clonotype. The genes are TRBV2 and TRBJ1-5; D uncertain. The CDR3 covers 13 residues. V lost 6 bases and J 7 bases, leaving 13 bases between the germline ends. CDR1 and CDR2 from the germline V gene are SNHLY and FYNNEI. CDR3 bases: TGTGCCAGCAGGGTGGACCTCCAACAGCCCCAGCATTTT. It specifies CASRVDLQQPQHF.

This clonotype was seen at least ten times. This chain links TRBV20-1 with TRBJ2-3, with 10 bases fitting TRBD2. Germline V lookup: CDR1 DFQATT, CDR2 SNEGSKA (reference sequence). V lost 0 bases and J lost 1; bases outside the gene matches: 7. The CDR3 extends over 17 amino acids. The CDR3 nucleotides read TGCAGTGCTAGAGATTCAAGCGGGAGGGGCGGCACAGATACGCAGTATTTT. Its translation is CSARDSSGRGGTDTQYF.

The chain uses TRBV12-3 or TRBV12-4 and TRBJ2-5; D not resolved. Trimming stripped 4 bases from V and 4 bases from J, with 13 bases between. The CDR3 runs to 14 residues. CDR3 residues: CASSSLGGGETQYF. CDR3 sequence (DNA): TGTGCCAGCAGTTCCCTCGGTGGCGGAGAGACCCAGTACTTC.

This clonotype was seen a few times. The genes are TRBV4-2 and TRBJ2-7; 7 bases align to TRBD2. The V gene's germline CDR1 is LGHNA and CDR2 YNFKEQ. Trimming took 1 base from V and 6 from J; bases not matched to a gene: 12. This CDR3 contains 16 residues. CDR3 sequence: CASSQVWGGGIVEQYF. CDR3 DNA sequence: TGTGCCAGCAGCCAAGTATGGGGGGGTGGGATCGTCGAGCAGTACTTC.

This clonotype was observed a few times. The CDR3 is CATSPGTGYFPGELFF. The CDR3 DNA is TGTGCCACCAGCCCCGGGACAGGGTATTTTCCCGGGGAGCTGTTTTTT. The rearrangement uses TRBV24-1 and TRBJ2-2, with 9 bases lining up with TRBD1. V lost 7 bases, J lost 6 bases, and 11 bases stayed unmatched. CDR1 and CDR2 (germline): KGHDR, SFDVKD. The CDR3 covers 16 residues.